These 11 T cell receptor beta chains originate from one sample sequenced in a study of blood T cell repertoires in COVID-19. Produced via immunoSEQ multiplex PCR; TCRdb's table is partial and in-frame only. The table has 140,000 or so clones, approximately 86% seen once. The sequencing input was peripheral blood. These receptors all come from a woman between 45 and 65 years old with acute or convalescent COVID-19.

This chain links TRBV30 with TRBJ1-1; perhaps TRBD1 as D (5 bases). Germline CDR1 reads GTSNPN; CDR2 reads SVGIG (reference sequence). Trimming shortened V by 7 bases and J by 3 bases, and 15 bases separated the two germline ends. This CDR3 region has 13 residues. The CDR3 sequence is CASEEGLHTEAFF. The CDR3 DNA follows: TGTGCCTCAGAGGAGGGGCTACACACTGAAGCTTTCTTT. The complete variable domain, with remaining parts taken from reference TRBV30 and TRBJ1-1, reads SQTIHQWPATLVQPVGSPLSLECTVEGTSNPNLYWYRQAAGRGLQLLFYSVGIGQISSEVPQNLSASRPQDRQFILSSKKLLLSDSGFYLCASEEGLHTEAFFGQGTRLTVV.

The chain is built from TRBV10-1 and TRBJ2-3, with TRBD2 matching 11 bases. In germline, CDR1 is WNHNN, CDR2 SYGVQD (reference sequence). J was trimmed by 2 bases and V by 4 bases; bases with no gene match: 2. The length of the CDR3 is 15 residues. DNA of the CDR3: TGCGCCAGCAGTGTAGCGGGGGGGAACACAGATACGCAGTATTTT. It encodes CASSVAGGNTDTQYF.

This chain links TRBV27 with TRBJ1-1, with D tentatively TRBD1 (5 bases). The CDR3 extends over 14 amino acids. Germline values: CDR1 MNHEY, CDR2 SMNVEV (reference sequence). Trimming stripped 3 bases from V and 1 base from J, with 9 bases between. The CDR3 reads CASSFQGANTEAFF. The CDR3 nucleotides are TGTGCCAGCAGTTTTCAGGGTGCGAACACTGAAGCTTTCTTT.

The CDR3 sequence: CSAPLANTDTQYF. The CDR3 DNA sequence: TGCAGCGCCCCACTAGCGAACACAGATACGCAGTATTTT. The genes are TRBV29-1 and TRBJ2-3, with 7 bases lining up with TRBD2. The germline CDR1 and CDR2 sequences are SQVTM and ANQGSEA. The CDR3 is 13 residues long. V lost 7 bases and J lost 2; bases outside the gene matches: 6.

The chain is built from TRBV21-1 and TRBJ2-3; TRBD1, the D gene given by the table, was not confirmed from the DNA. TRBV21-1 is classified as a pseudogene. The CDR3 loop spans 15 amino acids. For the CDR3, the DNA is TGTGCCAGCAGACCAAGCCTGTTAGGGGCAGATACGCAGTATTTT. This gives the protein CASRPSLLGADTQYF.

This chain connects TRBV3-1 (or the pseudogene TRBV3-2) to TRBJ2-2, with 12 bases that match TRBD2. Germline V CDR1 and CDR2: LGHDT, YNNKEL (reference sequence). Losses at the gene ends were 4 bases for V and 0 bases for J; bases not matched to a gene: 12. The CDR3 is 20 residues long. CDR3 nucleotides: TGTGCCAGCAGCCCGAGACCTTGGACTAGCGGGAATGCGAACACCGGGGAGCTGTTTTTT. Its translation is CASSPRPWTSGNANTGELFF.

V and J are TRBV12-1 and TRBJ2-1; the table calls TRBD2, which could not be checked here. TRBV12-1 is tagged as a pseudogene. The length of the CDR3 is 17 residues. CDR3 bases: TGTGCCAGCAGCTTTCAGGGATGGGGTTCTAGCGGCAATGAGCAGTTCTTC. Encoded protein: CASSFQGWGSSGNEQFF.

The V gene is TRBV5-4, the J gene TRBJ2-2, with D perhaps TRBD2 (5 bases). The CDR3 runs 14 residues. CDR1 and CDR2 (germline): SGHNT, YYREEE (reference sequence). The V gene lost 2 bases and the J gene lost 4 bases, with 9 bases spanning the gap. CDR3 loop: CASSFGRGTGELFF. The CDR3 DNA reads TGTGCCAGCAGCTTTGGTCGGGGCACCGGGGAGCTGTTTTTT. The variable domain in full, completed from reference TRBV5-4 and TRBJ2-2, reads ETGVTQSPTHLIKTRGQQVTLRCSSQSGHNTVSWYQQALGQGPQFIFQYYREEENGRGNFPPRFSGLQFPNYSSELNVNALELDDSALYLCASSFGRGTGELFFGEGSRLTVL.

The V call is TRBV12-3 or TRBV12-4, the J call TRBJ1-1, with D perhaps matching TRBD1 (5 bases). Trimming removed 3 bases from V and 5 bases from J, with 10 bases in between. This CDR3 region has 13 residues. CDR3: CASSFGGKTEAFF. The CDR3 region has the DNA TGTGCCAGCAGTTTTGGGGGGAAAACTGAAGCTTTCTTT.

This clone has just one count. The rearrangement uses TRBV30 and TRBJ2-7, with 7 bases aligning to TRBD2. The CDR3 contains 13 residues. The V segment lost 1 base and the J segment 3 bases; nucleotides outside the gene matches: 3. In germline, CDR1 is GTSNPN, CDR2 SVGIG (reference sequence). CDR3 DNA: TGTGCCTGGAGTGGGGGAGGGTTCTACGAGCAGTACTTC. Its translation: CAWSGGGFYEQYF.

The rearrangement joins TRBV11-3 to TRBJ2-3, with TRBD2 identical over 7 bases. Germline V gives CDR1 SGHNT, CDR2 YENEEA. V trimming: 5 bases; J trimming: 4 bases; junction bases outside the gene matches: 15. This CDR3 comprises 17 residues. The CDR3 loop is CASSPNGAGDGSDTQYF. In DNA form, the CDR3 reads TGTGCCAGCAGCCCCAACGGGGCGGGAGATGGGTCAGATACGCAGTATTTT.